These T cell receptor beta chains were read from a single sample in a study of shared clonotypes between healthy human individuals. Assay used: immunoSEQ multiplex PCR; TCRdb lists only in-frame clones, some missing. The table has some 2.1 million clones, roughly 95% seen once; the top ten hold about 1.1%. The material sequenced was naive CD8+ T cells sorted from blood. The receptors come from a man younger than 35 in good health. Both conserved end residues are part of each CDR3. The D gene is left open where the match is weak. The size field is filled for only some rows; it gives once, few, many or a size class.

j_call	d_call	v_call	clone_size	cdr3_aa	cdr3_nt
TRBJ2-7	NA	TRBV7-2	NA	CASSNSGKGHEQYF	TGTGCCAGCAGCAACTCCGGGAAGGGACACGAGCAGTACTTC
TRBJ2-2	NA	TRBV7-6	NA	CASSPLGPGNTGELFF	TGTGCCAGCAGCCCGTTAGGACCGGGAAACACCGGGGAGCTGTTTTTT
TRBJ1-2	NA	TRBV2	NA	CAIRSLYGYTF	TGTGCCATCAGGAGTCTCTATGGCTACACCTTC
TRBJ2-7	TRBD1	TRBV4-1	NA	CASSQVTGNSYEQYF	TGCGCCAGCAGCCAGGTGACAGGGAACTCCTACGAGCAGTACTTC
TRBJ2-7	NA	TRBV6-5	NA	CASSLGRDSYEQYF	TGTGCCAGCAGCCTCGGCAGGGACTCCTACGAGCAGTACTTC
TRBJ2-3	NA	TRBV6-5	NA	CASSGRGTQYF	TGTGCCAGCAGCGGGAGAGGTACGCAGTATTTT
TRBJ2-1	NA	TRBV4-3	NA	CASSPPNVPYNEQFF	TGCGCCAGCAGCCCCCCCAACGTACCCTACAATGAGCAGTTCTTC
TRBJ2-1	NA	TRBV5-6	NA	CASSLVPDNEQFF	TGTGCCAGCAGCTTGGTCCCCGATAATGAGCAGTTCTTC
TRBJ2-1	TRBD2	TRBV5-1	NA	CASSLSGTEQFF	TGCGCCAGCAGCTTGAGCGGGACTGAGCAGTTCTTC
TRBJ2-3	NA	TRBV6-5	NA	CASSFQRVTDTQYF	TGTGCCAGCAGTTTTCAACGGGTCACAGATACGCAGTATTTT
TRBJ2-1	NA	TRBV21-1	NA	CARALEGQGVPDNEQFF	TGTGCCAGGGCACTAGAGGGACAGGGAGTACCAGACAATGAGCAGTTCTTC
TRBJ2-1	NA	TRBV11-2	NA	CASSFSAYYNEQFF	TGTGCCAGCAGCTTTAGCGCATACTACAATGAGCAGTTCTTC
TRBJ2-5	TRBD1	TRBV5-1	NA	CASSLGTGGRETQYF	TGCGCCAGCAGCTTGGGGACAGGGGGAAGAGAGACCCAGTACTTC
TRBJ1-4	NA	TRBV9	NA	CASSQRQDPTNEKLFF	TGTGCCAGCAGCCAGCGGCAGGATCCTACTAATGAAAAACTGTTTTTT
TRBJ2-3	NA	TRBV28	NA	CASSPNIVTLDTQYF	TGTGCCAGCAGTCCCAACATCGTAACCCTGGATACGCAGTATTTT
TRBJ2-5	NA	TRBV5-6	NA	CASSLVRGGETQYF	TGTGCCAGCAGCTTGGTAAGGGGAGGAGAGACCCAGTACTTC
TRBJ2-2	NA	TRBV27	NA	CASSLQGTGELFF	TGTGCCAGCAGTTTACAGGGGACCGGGGAGCTGTTTTTT
TRBJ1-2	NA	TRBV9	NA	CASSVGGGTYGYTF	TGTGCCAGCAGCGTAGGTGGAGGAACCTATGGCTACACCTTC
TRBJ2-7	NA	TRBV6-1	NA	CASNGASYEQYF	TGTGCCAGCAACGGAGCCTCCTACGAGCAGTACTTC
TRBJ2-1	TRBD1	TRBV7-6	NA	CASSASTGQSYNEQFF	TGTGCCAGCAGCGCCTCTACGGGACAGTCTTACAATGAGCAGTTCTTC
TRBJ1-4	NA	TRBV30	NA	CAWSGGVSLTNEKLFF	TGTGCCTGGAGTGGAGGGGTCAGTCTAACTAATGAAAAACTGTTTTTT
TRBJ2-7	NA	TRBV30	once	CAWSAGVEQYF	TGTGCCTGGAGTGCAGGGGTTGAGCAGTACTTC
TRBJ2-4	TRBD2	TRBV29-1	NA	CSALAGGAKNIQYF	TGCAGCGCACTAGCGGGAGGAGCCAAAAACATTCAGTACTTC
TRBJ1-6	TRBD1	TRBV27	NA	CASSSGGIGSPLHF	TGTGCCAGCAGTTCAGGGGGCATTGGTTCACCCCTCCACTTT
TRBJ2-5	TRBD2	TRBV4-1	NA	CASSRGTTSQETQYF	TGCGCCAGCAGCCGTGGGACTACGTCACAAGAGACCCAGTACTTC
TRBJ2-1	TRBD1	TRBV30	NA	CAWSPGQGYYNEQFF	TGTGCCTGGAGTCCGGGACAGGGATACTACAATGAGCAGTTCTTC
TRBJ2-5	TRBD1	TRBV11-3	NA	CASSQGDRERETQYF	TGTGCCAGCAGCCAGGGAGACAGGGAACGGGAGACCCAGTACTTC
TRBJ2-2	TRBD1	TRBV19	NA	CASTPDREYGGELFF	TGTGCCAGTACCCCGGACAGGGAGTATGGCGGGGAGCTGTTTTTT
TRBJ1-4	NA	TRBV5-8	NA	CASSITAEKLFF	TGTGCCAGCAGCATAACAGCTGAAAAACTGTTTTTT
TRBJ2-1	NA	TRBV4-3	NA	CASSQENLGNEQFF	TGCGCCAGCAGCCAAGAAAATTTGGGTAATGAGCAGTTCTTC
TRBJ2-7	TRBD1	TRBV6-5	once	CASSITGESYEQYF	TGTGCCAGCAGCATTACAGGGGAATCTTACGAGCAGTACTTC
TRBJ2-2	NA	TRBV27	NA	CASSLIGGELFF	TGTGCCAGCAGTTTAATCGGGGGGGAGCTGTTTTTT
TRBJ2-3	TRBD2	TRBV5-6	NA	CASSLPLPLAGEGVDTQYF	TGTGCCAGCAGCTTGCCGCTCCCACTAGCGGGTGAGGGAGTAGATACGCAGTATTTT
TRBJ2-2	NA	TRBV5-8	NA	CASSPGGGTGELFF	TGTGCCAGCAGCCCGGGTGGGGGCACCGGGGAGCTGTTTTTT
TRBJ2-2	NA	TRBV19	NA	CASSIVAGSRGELFF	TGTGCCAGTAGTATAGTGGCAGGGTCGCGCGGGGAGCTGTTTTTT
TRBJ1-5	TRBD1	TRBV4-1	NA	CASSQDATGRIYQPQHF	TGCGCCAGCAGCCAAGATGCGACAGGGCGGATATATCAGCCCCAGCATTTT